This T cell receptor beta chain was documented in a study of blood T cell repertoires in COVID-19 (dated by TCRdb to 2018 to 2020). In the study overall: Samples covering the acute and convalescent phases of COVID-19 were provided by collaborators in the United States, Italy and Spain. The prospective study material was composed of cDNA or gDNA derived from T cells, B-cell-depleted T cells, or PBMCs. Deeply sampled blood TCRbeta repertoires from subjects exposed to, actively infected with, or recovered from COVID-19 were included in the dataset. The repertoires were made available in a free public database intended to serve as a resource for research on the immune response to SARS-CoV-2. Samples came from the ongoing ImmuneRACE study (first 160 participants) plus 1,254 subjects from 6 global collaborators. The sample metadata nearly always contained a de-identified subject ID, COVID-19 status, age in years and sex. HLA class I and class II types, where available, came from metadata supplied by the sample provider rather than from assay-based typing. Beyond this particular receptor, the publication reports: Clinical and demographic metadata were provided uncurated, with the amount varying by source and participant.

TCRbeta CDR3 regions were amplified from genomic DNA using the immunoSEQ Assay, a bias-controlled multiplex PCR. Regarding the original processing steps: Within the assay, amplification of reference gene primers was used to estimate how many nucleated cells each sample contained. Sequence reads were collapsed and filtered to measure the absolute abundance of every unique TCRbeta CDR3 rearrangement. For each sample, productive Simpson clonality was calculated as the square root of Simpson's diversity index over productive rearrangements. Sourced from immuneACCESS, this table was stored by TCRdb with only in-frame sequences that have V and J called. A share of the clones is absent; for the studies checked, an unresolved V gene accounts for under half, and the remainder has no known explanation. That table supplies the V and J calls and clone size; D and trimming were determined from the DNA. The sample profile shows approximately 100,000 clones; approximately 84% of them were found once. The ten largest clones add up to about 18% of the sample.

As to this clone: The clone's antigen remains unknown. Base-call qualities are not available, and no considerably larger clone is one nucleotide away.

Whole blood was collected in K2EDTA tubes by collaborating institutions according to the institutions' own protocols. For TCRbeta analysis, collaborator samples were shipped as frozen whole blood, as isolated PBMCs, or as DNA extracted from either sample type. The CDR3 numbers 14 residues from cysteine through phenylalanine. Only CDR3 DNA is held: 42 bases, read in frame from base 1. V has 6 bases trimmed and J has 0 bases trimmed; junction bases matching no gene number 6. The germline V gene provides CDR1 SQVTM and CDR2 ANQGSEA. The sample comprised peripheral blood. The TCR comes from an older woman with acute or convalescent COVID-19. The sequence links TRBV29-1 to TRBJ2-7; TRBD1 matches 9 bases in the middle. This receptor has the CDR3 CSVGRDRVSYEQYF. DNA sequence: TGCAGCGTGGGCCGGGACAGGGTCTCCTACGAGCAGTACTTC.